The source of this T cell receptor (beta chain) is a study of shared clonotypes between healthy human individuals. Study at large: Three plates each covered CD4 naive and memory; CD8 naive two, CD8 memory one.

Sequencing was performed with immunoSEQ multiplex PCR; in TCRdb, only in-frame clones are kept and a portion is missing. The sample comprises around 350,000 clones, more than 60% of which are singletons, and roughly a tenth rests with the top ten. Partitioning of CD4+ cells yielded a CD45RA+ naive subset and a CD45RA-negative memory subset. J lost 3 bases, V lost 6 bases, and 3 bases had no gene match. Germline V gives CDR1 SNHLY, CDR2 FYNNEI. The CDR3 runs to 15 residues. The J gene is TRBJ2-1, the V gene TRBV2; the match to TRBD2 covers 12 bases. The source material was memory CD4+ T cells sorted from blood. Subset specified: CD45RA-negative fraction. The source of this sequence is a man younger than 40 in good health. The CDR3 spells CASRKTSGSYNEQFF. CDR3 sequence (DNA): TGTGCCAGCAGGAAGACTAGCGGGAGCTACAATGAGCAGTTCTTC.